A single sample is the source of the 5 T cell receptor beta chains below, sequenced in a study of T cells in Graves' hyperthyroidism and ophthalmopathy. Amplification of TCR beta CDR3 regions was performed using RNA transcripts as template. First-round RT-PCR with HTBI primers amplified the TCR CDR3 region. In TCRdb, the multiplex PCR reads were re-called with MiXCR into one record per CDR3 protein. Among about 280,000 distinct CDR3 sequences listed, around a quarter were seen once. Sequencing was carried out using blood. The receptors shown here come from a man aged 40-49 years with Graves' hyperthyroidism that later progressed to Graves' ophthalmopathy.

This clonotype was observed many times. The chain links TRBV18 to TRBJ2-7, with TRBD2 identical over 13 bases. This CDR3 comprises 17 residues. V lost 3 bases and J lost 5; bases outside the gene matches: 10. Per the germline V gene, CDR1 is KGHSH and CDR2 is LQKENI. The CDR3 region has the DNA TGTGCCAGCTCACCGAAGACTGGGACTAGCGGGAACAACGAGCAGTACTTC. Protein sequence: CASSPKTGTSGNNEQYF.

This clonotype was counted between two and nine times. Since a much larger clone is just one base distant, this may be a read error. This chain joins TRBV13 and TRBJ2-7; D possibly corresponds to TRBD2 (5 bases). Trimming took off 2 bases at V and 5 bases at J, with 16 bases between the two ends. The CDR3 spans 15 residues. Germline values: CDR1 PRHDT, CDR2 FYEKMQ (reference sequence). The CDR3 sequence is CASSLPLVGVHEQYF. As DNA, the CDR3 is TGTGCCAGCAGCTTACCCCTAGTGGGAGTCCACGAGCAGTACTTC.

This clonotype was recorded at least ten times. The gene calls are TRBV19 and TRBJ2-2, with D unresolved. Looked up from germline, CDR1 is LNHDA and CDR2 is SQIVND (reference sequence). There are 14 residues in the CDR3. Trimming pared 4 bases from V and 5 bases from J, leaving 11 bases between. The CDR3 region is CASSTNEYTGELFF. The CDR3 DNA sequence: TGTGCCAGTAGTACCAACGAGTATACCGGGGAGCTGTTTTTT.

This clonotype was seen at least ten times. The V call is TRBV2, the J call TRBJ2-5, with 7 bases that match TRBD1. The CDR3 extends over 10 amino acids. V was pared by 8 bases and J by 14 bases, with 8 bases of the junction left unmatched. The germline V gene encodes CDR1 SNHLY and CDR2 FYNNEI. CDR3 in amino acids: CASGQASTYF. For the CDR3, the DNA is TGTGCCAGCGGACAGGCTTCAACCTACTTC.

This clonotype came up many times. The chain combines TRBV10-3 with TRBJ2-3, with 11 positions matching TRBD2. The germline CDR1 and CDR2 sequences are ENHRY and SYGVKD. The length of the CDR3 is 17 residues. Losses at the gene ends were 0 bases for V and 4 bases for J; bases not matched to a gene: 6. The CDR3 protein is CAISESTSGSMADTQYF. The CDR3 coding sequence is TGTGCCATCAGTGAGTCCACTAGCGGGAGTATGGCAGATACGCAGTATTTT.